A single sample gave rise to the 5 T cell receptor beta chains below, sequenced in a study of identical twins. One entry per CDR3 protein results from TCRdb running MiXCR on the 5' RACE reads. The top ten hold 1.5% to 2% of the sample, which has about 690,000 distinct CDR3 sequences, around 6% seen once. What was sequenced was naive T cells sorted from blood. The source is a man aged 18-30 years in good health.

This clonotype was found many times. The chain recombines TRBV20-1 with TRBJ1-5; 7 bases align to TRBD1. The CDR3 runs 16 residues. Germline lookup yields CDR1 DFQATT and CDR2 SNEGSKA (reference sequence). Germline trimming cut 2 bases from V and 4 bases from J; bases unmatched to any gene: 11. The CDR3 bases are TGCAGTGCTAGAAATCCCCTCGGGACAGAAAATCAGCCCCAGCATTTT. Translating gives CSARNPLGTENQPQHF.

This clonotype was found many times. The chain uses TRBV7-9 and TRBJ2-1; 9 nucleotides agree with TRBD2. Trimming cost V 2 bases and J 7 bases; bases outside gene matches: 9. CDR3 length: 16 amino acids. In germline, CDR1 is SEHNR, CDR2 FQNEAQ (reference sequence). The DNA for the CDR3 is TGTGCCAGCAGCTTATCGGGTAGCGGGAGAGTTAATGAGCAGTTCTTC. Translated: CASSLSGSGRVNEQFF. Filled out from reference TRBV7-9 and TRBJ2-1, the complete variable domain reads DTGVSQNPRHKITKRGQNVTFRCDPISEHNRLYWYRQTLGQGPEFLTYFQNEAQLEKSRLLSDRFSAERPKGSFSTLEIQRTEQGDSAMYLCASSLSGSGRVNEQFFGPGTRLTVL.

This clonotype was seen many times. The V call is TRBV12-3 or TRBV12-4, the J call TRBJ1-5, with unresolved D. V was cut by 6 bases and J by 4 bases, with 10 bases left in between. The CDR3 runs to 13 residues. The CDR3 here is CASRGRTNQPQHF. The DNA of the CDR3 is TGTGCCAGCAGAGGACGTACGAATCAGCCCCAGCATTTT.

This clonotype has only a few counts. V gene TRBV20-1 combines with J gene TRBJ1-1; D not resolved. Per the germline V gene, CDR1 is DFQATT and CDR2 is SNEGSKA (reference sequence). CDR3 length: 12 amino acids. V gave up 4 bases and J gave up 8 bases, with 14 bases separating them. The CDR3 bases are TGCAGTGCTAACCGACTCAGGTCAGAAGCTTTCTTT. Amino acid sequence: CSANRLRSEAFF.

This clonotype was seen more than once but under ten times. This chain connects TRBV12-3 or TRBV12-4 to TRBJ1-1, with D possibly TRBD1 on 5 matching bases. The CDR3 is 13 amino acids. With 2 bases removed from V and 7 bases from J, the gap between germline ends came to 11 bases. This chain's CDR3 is CASSLRDADEAFF. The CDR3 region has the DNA TGTGCCAGCAGTTTAAGGGACGCAGATGAAGCTTTCTTT.